The 21 T cell receptor beta chains reported below all come from one sample, sequenced in a study of neurological immune-mediated disorders. TCRdb re-called the 5' RACE reads with MiXCR, one entry per CDR3 protein. The sample holds 84,000 or so distinct CDR3 sequences, over 9% seen once. The sequencing sample was made of PBMCs. Every receptor here comes from a man aged 40-49 years in good health.

This clonotype has ten or more counts. CDR3 nucleotide sequence: TGTGCCACCAGCCGCCGGGGGGACAGGTCGGCAGATACGCAGTATTTT. This translates into CATSRRGDRSADTQYF. The chain couples TRBV15 to TRBJ2-3, with D possibly TRBD1 on 8 matching bases. The V gene lost 5 bases and the J gene lost 4 bases, with 19 bases spanning the gap. CDR1 and CDR2 from the germline V gene are LNHNV and YYDKDF (reference sequence). CDR3 length: 16 residues.

Concerning this clonotype: A much larger clone differs from this one at a single base, so this may be a read error. The chain carries TRBV6-5 and TRBJ2-3, with D perhaps matching TRBD1 (6 bases). Germline V gene lookup returns CDR1 MNHEY and CDR2 SVGAGI. The CDR3 sequence is 15 residues long. V shed 1 base and J shed 1 base, with 9 bases lying between them. CDR3 bases: TGTGCCAGCAGTTACTGGGGACAACGCACAGATACGCAGTATTTT. Its protein product is CASSYWGQRTDTQYF.

This clonotype showed up many times. The chain couples TRBV5-1 to TRBJ1-4; the D gene is possibly TRBD1 (6 bases). CDR3 size: 16 residues. The germline V and J ends were trimmed by 1 base and 8 bases, with 18 bases remaining between them. Germline V gene sequence: CDR1 SGHRS, CDR2 YFSETQ. CDR3 nucleotides: TGCGCCAGCAGCTTGCTTGAACCAGGGGATCGGGAAAAACTGTTTTTT. It is translated as CASSLLEPGDREKLFF.

This clonotype was counted at least ten times. The chain is built from TRBV5-1 and TRBJ2-1; 12 nucleotides agree with TRBD2. The V and J ends lost 5 bases and 6 bases, in that order; junction bases with no gene match: 6. Looked up from germline, CDR1 is SGHRS and CDR2 is YFSETQ. This CDR3 spans 15 amino acids. The CDR3 bases are TGCGCCAGCAGACCTCTAGCGGGGGGGCGCAATGAGCAGTTCTTC. Protein sequence: CASRPLAGGRNEQFF.

The CDR3 spells CAISESGTGRDEQFF. The CDR3 nucleotides are TGTGCCATCAGTGAGTCGGGGACAGGGAGAGATGAGCAGTTCTTC. This sequence joins TRBV10-3 and TRBJ2-1, with TRBD1 matching over 9 bases. Germline CDR1 is ENHRY and CDR2 is SYGVKD. CDR3 length: 15 amino acids. J lost 8 bases, V lost 0 bases, and 5 bases had no gene match.

This clonotype was counted at least ten times. No DNA is shown, since the ends of the CDR3 on it are uncertain; the CDR3 is the one TCRdb lists. J is TRBJ2-1 and V is TRBV4-1. The CDR3 is 18 amino acids in total, end residues counted. Germline lookup yields CDR1 MGHRA and CDR2 YSYEKL. This chain's CDR3 is CASSQEFFGLASYNEQFF.

This clonotype was counted at least ten times. The chain links TRBV3-1 to TRBJ2-7, with TRBD1 identical over 7 bases. With V trimmed by 4 bases and J by 3 bases, 9 bases remained unmatched. The CDR3 loop spans 15 amino acids. Germline CDR1 reads LGHDT; CDR2 reads YNNKEL (reference sequence). CDR3 residues: CASSPSRDSYYEQYF. The DNA for the CDR3 is TGTGCCAGCAGCCCCAGTAGGGACAGCTACTACGAGCAGTACTTC.

This clonotype was seen at least ten times. CDR3 loop: CASSFRTSPRPFF. CDR3 in DNA: TGTGCCAGCAGTTTTCGGACGTCCCCGCGGCCGTTCTTC. This chain connects TRBV28 to TRBJ2-1; D remains ambiguous. CDR3 length equals 13 residues. V was clipped by 3 bases and J by 15 bases, with 18 bases between them. The germline gives CDR1 MDHEN, CDR2 SYDVKM.

With respect to this clonotype: This may come from a read error, since a much larger clone is one base off. The chain carries TRBV5-1 and TRBJ2-2; D is perhaps TRBD2 (6 bases). This CDR3 has 15 residues. Germline CDR1 SGHRS, CDR2 YFSETQ. CDR3 DNA sequence: TGCGTCAGCAGATCGAGCGGAGGGAACACCGGGAAGCTGTTTTTT. It is translated as CVSRSSGGNTGKLFF.

This clonotype appeared a few times. This chain joins TRBV14 and TRBJ2-4, with D unresolved. V was pared by 0 bases and J by 0 bases, with 9 bases between. Germline V lookup: CDR1 SGHDN, CDR2 FVKESK. The CDR3 is 16 amino acids. For the CDR3, the DNA is TGTGCCAGCAGCCAAGAACCCTCCCTAGCCAAAAACATTCAGTACTTC. Its protein is CASSQEPSLAKNIQYF.

This clonotype was counted at least ten times. This chain links TRBV5-6 with TRBJ2-2, with 10 nucleotides matching TRBD2. CDR1 is SGHDT, CDR2 YYEEEE, per germline. The CDR3 has 15 residues. V trimming: 2 bases; J trimming: 6 bases; junction bases outside the gene matches: 4. The DNA of the CDR3 is TGTGCCAGCAGCTTAGGACTAGCGGATGCCGGGGAGCTGTTTTTT. Amino acid sequence: CASSLGLADAGELFF.

This clonotype has ten or more counts. The rearrangement uses TRBV5-1 and TRBJ2-5, with 9 bases matching TRBD2. Germline V CDR1 and CDR2: SGHRS, YFSETQ. V dropped 7 bases and J dropped 3; count of bases not matched to a gene: 10. The CDR3 spans 15 residues. The CDR3 region is CASGRLAGLKETQYF. CDR3 DNA sequence: TGCGCCAGCGGACGTCTAGCGGGACTTAAAGAGACCCAGTACTTC. The variable domain in full, completed from reference TRBV5-1 and TRBJ2-5, reads KAGVTQTPRYLIKTRGQQVTLSCSPISGHRSVSWYQQTPGQGLQFLFEYFSETQRNKGNFPGRFSGRQFSNSRSEMNVSTLELGDSALYLCASGRLAGLKETQYFGPGTRLLVL.

This clonotype occurred many times. The V and J genes are TRBV5-1 and TRBJ1-2; TRBD1 might be the D (5 bases). The V gene's germline CDR1 is SGHRS and CDR2 YFSETQ. The CDR3 is 16 residues long. The V end lost 1 base, the J end lost 2 bases, and 15 bases lay between the germline ends. The CDR3 is CASSLKPDRLNYGYTF. CDR3 DNA: TGCGCCAGCAGCTTGAAACCCGACAGACTCAACTATGGCTACACCTTC. Using reference TRBV5-1 and TRBJ1-2 for the parts outside the CDR3, the full variable domain is KAGVTQTPRYLIKTRGQQVTLSCSPISGHRSVSWYQQTPGQGLQFLFEYFSETQRNKGNFPGRFSGRQFSNSRSEMNVSTLELGDSALYLCASSLKPDRLNYGYTFGSGTRLTVV.

This clonotype was counted ten times or more. The rearrangement joins TRBV5-1 to TRBJ2-2; D gene unclear. V was pared by 0 bases and J by 6 bases, with 3 bases between. The CDR3 length is 12 residues. Per germline, CDR1 SGHRS and CDR2 YFSETQ. The CDR3 coding sequence is TGCGCCAGCAGCTTGGAGGCCGGGGAGCTGTTTTTT. As protein: CASSLEAGELFF.

The gene calls are TRBV27 and TRBJ2-1, with 12 nucleotides matching TRBD2. Germline CDR1 reads MNHEY; CDR2 reads SMNVEV (reference sequence). J gave up 5 bases and V 2 bases, and 16 bases lay outside the gene matches. The CDR3 contains 20 residues. The CDR3 reads CASSLRRQRLAGEVDNEQFF. CDR3 in DNA: TGTGCCAGCAGTTTACGGCGACAAAGACTAGCGGGGGAGGTGGACAATGAGCAGTTCTTC.

This clonotype was counted ten times or more. V and J are TRBV5-1 and TRBJ2-7; 11 bases agree with TRBD2. Trimming at V came to 1 base and at J to 6 bases, leaving 3 bases not matched to a gene. The CDR3 has 14 amino acids. CDR1 is SGHRS, CDR2 YFSETQ, per germline. The CDR3 sequence: CASSLLAGGGEQYF. CDR3 coding DNA: TGCGCCAGCAGCTTGCTAGCGGGAGGCGGCGAGCAGTACTTC.

This clonotype was detected many times. The V gene is TRBV29-1, the J gene TRBJ1-1, with D possibly being TRBD1 (5 bases). V dropped 6 bases and J dropped 2 bases, with 10 bases sitting between them. The CDR3 has 12 amino acids. CDR1 is SQVTM and CDR2 is ANQGSEA in the germline V gene. CDR3 loop: CSVQGYNTEAFF. CDR3 bases: TGCAGCGTCCAGGGATATAACACTGAAGCTTTCTTT.

This clonotype showed up many times. The gene calls are TRBV6-6 and TRBJ1-2; 11 nucleotides agree with TRBD1. Unmatched junction bases numbered 9, after V lost 5 bases and J lost 4 bases. The germline V gene encodes CDR1 MNHNY and CDR2 SVGAGI (reference sequence). This CDR3 contains 16 residues. DNA for the CDR3: TGTGCCAGCAGTGCCACCACCGGGACAGGGGGCTATGGCTACACCTTC. This codes for CASSATTGTGGYGYTF.

In its sample, this clonotype was seen many times. The DNA of the CDR3 is TGTGCCAGCAATTCGGTTTCCACAGATACGCAGTATTTT. Translating it yields CASNSVSTDTQYF. The chain has TRBV2 and TRBJ2-3; D gene ambiguous. Trimming removed 7 bases from V and 2 bases from J, with 10 bases in between. The germline gives CDR1 SNHLY, CDR2 FYNNEI. The CDR3 has 13 amino acids.

Only a few counts were recorded for this clonotype. V gene TRBV6-1 combines with J gene TRBJ2-1, with TRBD2 identical over 13 bases. CDR1 and CDR2 (germline): MNHNS, SASEGT. V was clipped by 7 bases and J by 7 bases; unmatched bases: 10. This CDR3 contains 16 residues. CDR3 coding DNA: TGTGCCAGCATATTGTGGACTAGCGGGAGTCTAAATGAGCAGTTCTTC. Residues: CASILWTSGSLNEQFF.

As to this clonotype: A much bigger clone sits one base away, suggesting this may be a read error. The rearrangement links TRBV20-1 to TRBJ1-1, with unresolved D. CDR3 length equals 14 residues. V lost 2 bases to trimming and J lost 0 bases, with 10 bases between them. The germline V gene encodes CDR1 DFQATT and CDR2 SNEGSKA (reference sequence). The CDR3 DNA reads TGCAGTGCTAGAAGGTACAGTCTGAACACTGAAGCTTTCTTT. Translating gives CSARRYSLNTEAFF.